The TCR beta chain under discussion was sequenced for a study of PD-L1 blockade in urothelial cancer. Overall study: Patients began atezolizumab, 1,200 mg intravenously every 3 weeks, at some point between 2012 and 2014. Blood yielded a median of approximately 130,000 T cells per sample.

The germline V gene has CDR1 LNHDA and CDR2 SQIVND (reference sequence). The CDR3 covers 14 residues. Trimming took 3 bases from V and 9 from J; bases not matched to a gene: 7. This sample's time point: peripheral blood 6 weeks after treatment start. Profiled with immunoSEQ multiplex PCR; TCRdb holds only in-frame clones, not every one. The sample has tens of thousands of clones, around nine tenths seen once. Sequencing was performed on PBMCs, taken around atezolizumab (anti-PD-L1) treatment. The clonotype was recovered from a man in his sixties with urothelial cancer. The chain links TRBV19 to TRBJ2-1; 8 bases agree with TRBD1. The CDR3, as DNA: TGTGCCAGTAGTATCCGGGACAGGAAGAGTGAGCAGTTCTTC. Residues: CASSIRDRKSEQFF.